The next 32 T cell receptor beta chains were all read from a single sample in a study of T cell repertoires in cytomegalovirus infection. Via MiXCR, TCRdb re-called the reads, giving one row per CDR3 protein. Here the sample spans about 360,000 distinct CDR3 sequences, about a sixth being singletons. Sequenced sample: PBMCs. Receptors originate from a human donor in good health (CMV status not recorded). Some clones in this sample may be carry-over from other donors' samples.

This clonotype came up many times. The chain links TRBV2 to TRBJ1-5, with D perhaps matching TRBD1 (5 bases). Germline V gives CDR1 SNHLY, CDR2 FYNNEI. V lost 0 bases and J 6 bases, leaving 15 bases between the germline ends. There are 16 residues in the CDR3. The CDR3 DNA sequence: TGTGCCAGCAGTGAAGCGCTTGGGGGGTTCAGTCAGCCCCAGCATTTT. Translating it yields CASSEALGGFSQPQHF.

This clonotype was detected only a few times. The rearrangement uses TRBV7-6 and TRBJ1-1; maybe TRBD1 (5 bases). CDR3 size: 13 residues. V was pared by 6 bases and J by 7 bases, with 15 bases between. Germline CDR1 SGHVS, CDR2 FNYEAQ. CDR3 nucleotides: TGTGCCAGCAGTACTGGACCGCAGGGTGAAGCTTTCTTT. As protein: CASSTGPQGEAFF.

At least ten counts were recorded for this clonotype. This chain uses TRBV7-8 with TRBJ2-7, with 8 bases aligning to TRBD2. Germline values: CDR1 SGHVS, CDR2 FQNEAQ. CDR3 length equals 16 residues. J lost 0 bases, V lost 0 bases, and 4 bases had no gene match. CDR3 amino acids: CASSLAWRGVSYEQYF. CDR3 sequence (DNA): TGTGCCAGCAGCTTAGCTTGGCGGGGGGTCTCCTACGAGCAGTACTTC.

This clonotype was detected ten times or more. This chain links TRBV12-3 or TRBV12-4 with TRBJ1-1; a weak D match, TRBD1 (6 bases). The CDR3 length is 13 residues. V was pared by 3 bases and J by 5 bases, with 10 bases between. CDR3 in DNA: TGTGCCAGCAGTTTCCAGGGGAAGACTGAAGCTTTCTTT. This encodes CASSFQGKTEAFF.

The V call is TRBV7-2, the J call TRBJ2-7; D perhaps matches TRBD2 (5 bases). The V end lost 5 bases, the J end lost 6 bases, and 17 bases lay between the germline ends. From germline, CDR1 is SGHTA and CDR2 FQGNSA. This CDR3 is 14 amino acids long. The CDR3 DNA follows: TGTGCCAGCAGCCTCGGGGTCCTGGGCCTCGAGCAGTACTTC. This encodes CASSLGVLGLEQYF.

This clonotype was seen repeatedly, ten times or more. This chain connects TRBV5-6 to TRBJ2-7; TRBD2 matches at 9 bases. CDR1 SGHDT and CDR2 YYEEEE come from the germline V gene. The CDR3 is 18 amino acids. The V gene end was trimmed by 1 base and the J gene end by 0 bases; junction bases not matched to a gene: 11. For the CDR3, the DNA is TGTGCCAGCAGCTTGTCGGCGGGAGGGATTACGAGCTCCTACGAGCAGTACTTC. It specifies CASSLSAGGITSSYEQYF.

This clonotype was seen many times. The rearrangement links TRBV7-8 to TRBJ2-7; TRBD2 aligns across 7 bases. V was pared by 3 bases and J by 7 bases, with 12 bases of the junction left unmatched. There are 15 residues in the CDR3. In germline, CDR1 is SGHVS, CDR2 FQNEAQ. The DNA of the CDR3 is TGTGCCAGCAGCTTCCGAGCGGGGCACGCCCGGGAGCAGTACTTC. Translation: CASSFRAGHAREQYF. The full variable domain, with the rest looked up from reference TRBV7-8 and TRBJ2-7, is GAGVSQSPRYKVAKRGQDVALRCDPISGHVSLFWYQQALGQGPEFLTYFQNEAQLDKSGLPSDRFFAERPEGSVSTLKIQRTQQEDSAVYLCASSFRAGHAREQYFGPGTRLTVT.

This clonotype occurred a few times. A read error may account for a junction end that differs from germline. V is TRBV18 and J is TRBJ2-1; D ambiguous. Germline CDR1 KGHSH, CDR2 LQKENI. The CDR3 has 14 amino acids. The CDR3 spells CASSAPPTYNEQFF. CDR3 sequence (DNA): TGTGCCAGCTCAGCACCCCCCACGTACAATGAGCAGTTCTTC.

The chain uses TRBV20-1 and TRBJ2-1; D is tentatively TRBD1 or TRBD2 (5 bases each). From germline, CDR1 is DFQATT and CDR2 SNEGSKA (reference sequence). This CDR3 comprises 14 residues. Trimming took 0 bases from V and 4 from J, leaving 10 bases between them. DNA for the CDR3: TGCAGTGCTAGAGATCCGGGGCGGTACAATGAGCAGTTCTTC. It specifies CSARDPGRYNEQFF.

The chain recombines TRBV18 with TRBJ2-5; unclear D gene. The V gene's germline CDR1 is KGHSH and CDR2 LQKENI. The CDR3 length is 14 residues. Trimming took off 2 bases at V and 4 bases at J, with 11 bases between the two ends. CDR3 DNA: TGTGCCAGCTCACCAATCCCAAAGGCAGAGACCCAGTACTTC. Protein: CASSPIPKAETQYF.

The chain combines TRBV20-1 with TRBJ1-4; D remains ambiguous. This CDR3 has 12 amino acids. Germline V lookup: CDR1 DFQATT, CDR2 SNEGSKA (reference sequence). Trimming removed 6 bases from V and 4 bases from J, with 9 bases in between. The CDR3 nucleotides are TGCAGTGCCGAGGACCTTAATGAAAAACTGTTTTTT. Translated: CSAEDLNEKLFF.

The gene calls are TRBV4-2 and TRBJ2-2; 10 bases agree with TRBD2. Germline values: CDR1 LGHNA, CDR2 YNFKEQ. The length of the CDR3 is 17 residues. With V trimmed by 1 base and J by 7 bases, 9 bases remained unmatched. This chain's CDR3 is CASSQGLAGAGGGELFF. The CDR3 DNA is TGTGCCAGCAGCCAAGGCCTAGCGGGGGCCGGCGGCGGGGAGCTGTTTTTT.

This clonotype turned up a few times. V and J are TRBV12-3 or TRBV12-4 and TRBJ2-2; D is undetermined. There are 14 residues in the CDR3. V was shortened by 1 base and J by 4 bases, with 7 bases between the two germline ends. The CDR3 here is CASSLVGRTGELFF. The CDR3 DNA sequence: TGTGCCAGCAGTTTAGTAGGCCGCACCGGGGAGCTGTTTTTT.

This clonotype was recorded a few times. The V call is TRBV7-8, the J call TRBJ1-1; D may be TRBD1 (6 bases). Germline V lookup: CDR1 SGHVS, CDR2 FQNEAQ. V was trimmed by 3 bases and J by 4 bases, leaving 9 bases between them. This CDR3 spans 13 amino acids. The CDR3 is CASSLTGPTEAFF. The DNA of the CDR3 is TGTGCCAGCAGCTTGACAGGTCCCACTGAAGCTTTCTTT. The variable domain in full, with the rest retrieved from reference TRBV7-8 and TRBJ1-1, is GAGVSQSPRYKVAKRGQDVALRCDPISGHVSLFWYQQALGQGPEFLTYFQNEAQLDKSGLPSDRFFAERPEGSVSTLKIQRTQQEDSAVYLCASSLTGPTEAFFGQGTRLTVV.

This clonotype was detected ten times or more. The V gene is TRBV28, the J gene TRBJ2-7; TRBD2 matches at 7 bases. Germline CDR1 reads MDHEN; CDR2 reads SYDVKM. The CDR3 totals 15 residues. V shed 6 bases, J shed 6 bases, and the junction held 14 bases outside the gene matches. Here the CDR3 reads CASRTIGGGTGEQYF. The CDR3 nucleotides are TGTGCCAGCAGGACAATTGGGGGGGGGACCGGCGAGCAGTACTTC.

This clonotype was recorded only once. J is TRBJ2-4 and V is TRBV12-3 or TRBV12-4, with 10 bases matching TRBD2. This CDR3 comprises 18 residues. V dropped 6 bases and J dropped 4; count of bases not matched to a gene: 15. The CDR3 DNA sequence: TGTGCCAGCAGCCCTAATCGAGGTCTAGCGGGGGATAAAAACATTCAGTACTTC. Translation gives CASSPNRGLAGDKNIQYF.

This clonotype has a count of ten or more. V is TRBV2 and J is TRBJ1-5; D ambiguous. The CDR3 has 15 amino acids. Germline V gene data show CDR1 as SNHLY and CDR2 as FYNNEI. The V gene lost 2 bases and the J gene lost 0 bases, with 8 bases spanning the gap. The CDR3 bases are TGTGCCAGCAGTGAATCCGGGTATAGCAATCAGCCCCAGCATTTT. This translates into CASSESGYSNQPQHF.

This clonotype has just a few counts. The chain recombines TRBV11-2 with TRBJ1-4; no definite D call. CDR3 length equals 15 residues. Germline V CDR1 and CDR2: SGHAT, FQNNGV. V was trimmed by 5 bases and J by 7 bases, leaving 17 bases between them. The CDR3 spells CASSPSGGVGEKLFF. The DNA of the CDR3 is TGTGCCAGCAGCCCTAGCGGAGGCGTCGGTGAAAAACTGTTTTTT.

The chain recombines TRBV19 with TRBJ2-4, with D perhaps TRBD1 (6 bases). V was shortened by 1 base and J by 4 bases, with 14 bases between the two germline ends. This CDR3 region has 16 residues. The germline V gene has CDR1 LNHDA and CDR2 SQIVND (reference sequence). The CDR3 DNA is TGTGCCAGTAGTATAGTGGGACAAGCCGTAAAAAACATTCAGTACTTC. This gives the protein CASSIVGQAVKNIQYF.

This clonotype was seen at least ten times. The chain uses TRBV7-6 and TRBJ2-1; 12 bases fit TRBD2. This CDR3 has 16 residues. Germline CDR1 SGHVS, CDR2 FNYEAQ. V was pared by 5 bases and J by 10 bases, with 12 bases of the junction left unmatched. The CDR3 sequence is CASSEGLAGPHREQFF. The CDR3 DNA reads TGTGCCAGCAGCGAGGGACTAGCGGGCCCACATCGGGAGCAGTTCTTC.

This clonotype was found a few times. The chain joins TRBV12-3 or TRBV12-4 to TRBJ1-4, with TRBD1 identical over 8 bases. J lost 8 bases, V lost 6 bases, and 8 bases had no gene match. The CDR3 consists of 14 residues. The CDR3 protein is CASSITGGGEKLFF. The CDR3 DNA is TGTGCCAGCAGCATAACAGGGGGAGGCGAAAAACTGTTTTTT.

This clonotype was recorded at least ten times. This CDR3 reads CASSDFTDTQYF. As DNA, the CDR3 is TGTGCCAGCAGCGACTTCACAGATACGCAGTATTTT. The genes are TRBV25-1 and TRBJ2-3; D gene ambiguous. Trimming left V 6 bases short and J 2 bases short, with 6 bases between. Germline-derived CDR1 and CDR2 are MGHDK and SYGVNS. This CDR3 has 12 residues.

In its sample, this clonotype was seen a few times. The chain has TRBV2 and TRBJ2-3; the D call may be TRBD1 or TRBD2 (5 bases each). The length of the CDR3 is 13 residues. Trimming removed 10 bases at V and 6 bases at J, with 17 bases between. Germline loops: CDR1 SNHLY, CDR2 FYNNEI. CDR3 protein: CATGRLRADTQYF. CDR3 sequence (DNA): TGTGCCACGGGACGTCTCCGGGCGGATACGCAGTATTTT.

This clonotype has more than one count but fewer than ten. The CDR3 spells CASSLTGAGDETQYF. CDR3 bases: TGTGCCAGCAGCTTAACGGGGGCGGGGGATGAGACCCAGTACTTC. The V and J genes are TRBV7-8 and TRBJ2-5; the D gene is possibly TRBD2 (7 bases). V gave up 2 bases and J gave up 5 bases, with 15 bases separating them. The CDR3 loop spans 15 amino acids. Looked up from germline, CDR1 is SGHVS and CDR2 is FQNEAQ.

This clonotype came up a few times. The rearrangement uses TRBV6-5 and TRBJ2-1; 9 bases fit TRBD1. This CDR3 is 16 amino acids long. Losses at the gene ends were 6 bases for V and 0 bases for J; bases not matched to a gene: 6. CDR1 and CDR2 (germline): MNHEY, SVGAGI. CDR3 protein: CASSRTGESSYNEQFF. DNA for the CDR3: TGTGCCAGCAGCAGGACAGGGGAAAGCTCCTACAATGAGCAGTTCTTC.

CDR3 in amino acids: CASFTGGWLTEAFF. The CDR3 nucleotides are TGTGCCAGTTTTACAGGGGGCTGGTTAACTGAAGCTTTCTTT. The rearrangement links TRBV6-2 or TRBV6-3 to TRBJ1-1; 9 nucleotides agree with TRBD1. The CDR3 totals 14 residues. The ends lost 9 bases at V and 5 bases at J; junction bases unmatched: 10. Germline V CDR1 and CDR2: MNHEY, SVGEGT.

The chain employs TRBV4-3 and TRBJ1-6; D remains ambiguous. V was trimmed by 5 bases and J by 7 bases, leaving 12 bases between them. Germline V CDR1 and CDR2: LGHNA, YSLEER. This CDR3 spans 14 amino acids. CDR3 residues: CASSYAPGNSPLHF. In nucleotides, the CDR3 is TGCGCCAGCAGCTATGCCCCGGGGAATTCACCCCTCCACTTT.

There are many counts of this clonotype. V usage is TRBV7-6 and J usage is TRBJ2-3; D ambiguous. The CDR3 spans 14 residues. Germline assignment: CDR1 SGHVS and CDR2 FNYEAQ. V was pared by 3 bases and J by 4 bases, with 11 bases between. CDR3 sequence reads: CASSFPSPPDTQYF. The CDR3 coding sequence is TGTGCCAGCAGCTTTCCTAGTCCGCCAGATACGCAGTATTTT.

J is TRBJ2-7 and V is TRBV6-8; TRBD1 might be the D (6 bases). The germline V and J ends were trimmed by 5 bases and 6 bases, with 8 bases remaining between them. Germline V gene sequence: CDR1 MNHGY, CDR2 SAAAGT. This CDR3 region has 11 residues. Here the CDR3 reads CASSKTGEQYF. CDR3 sequence (DNA): TGTGCCAGCAGTAAGACAGGCGAGCAGTACTTC.

The V gene is TRBV7-8, the J gene TRBJ2-3, with 7 bases lining up with TRBD1. Germline values: CDR1 SGHVS, CDR2 FQNEAQ. There are 17 residues in the CDR3. The V and J ends lost 2 bases and 1 base, in that order; junction bases with no gene match: 9. As DNA, the CDR3 is TGTGCCAGCAGCTTATCCTTCGACAGGGTGGGCACAGATACGCAGTATTTT. Translated: CASSLSFDRVGTDTQYF.

This rearrangement joins TRBV12-3 or TRBV12-4 to TRBJ2-7; the match to TRBD2 covers 13 bases. This CDR3 region has 15 residues. V lost 2 bases, J lost 5 bases, and 3 bases stayed unmatched. CDR3 sequence reads: CASSLTSGGADEQYF. The CDR3 nucleotides are TGTGCCAGCAGTTTAACTAGCGGGGGGGCCGACGAGCAGTACTTC.

This clonotype was detected a few times. The gene calls are TRBV19 and TRBJ2-7; the D is unclear. Germline V lookup: CDR1 LNHDA, CDR2 SQIVND (reference sequence). The CDR3 totals 13 residues. V was shortened by 3 bases and J by 0 bases, with 6 bases between the two germline ends. CDR3 nucleotides: TGTGCCAGTAGTATCAAGGGCTCCTACGAGCAGTACTTC. Encoded protein: CASSIKGSYEQYF. The whole variable domain, filled in from reference TRBV19 and TRBJ2-7, reads DGGITQSPKYLFRKEGQNVTLSCEQNLNHDAMYWYRQDPGQGLRLIYYSQIVNDFQKGDIAEGYSVSREKKESFPLTVTSAQKNPTAFYLCASSIKGSYEQYFGPGTRLTVT.